The 20 T cell receptor beta chains presented below share a single source sample, sequenced in a study of monozygotic twins with inflammatory bowel disease. TCRdb re-called the 5' RACE reads and gives one entry per CDR3 protein, without DNA. This sample's table reports 400,000 or so distinct CDR3 sequences. Material for sequencing was blood. The receptors were sampled from a human donor with ulcerative colitis or Crohn's disease, or a healthy co-twin of an affected twin (not recorded which).

The CDR3 sequence is CASSLMDGNQPQHF. The chain couples TRBV5-5 to TRBJ1-5. Per the germline V gene, CDR1 is SGHKS and CDR2 is YYEKEE (reference sequence). This CDR3 region has 14 residues. Complete variable domain (other parts from reference TRBV5-5 and TRBJ1-5): DAGVTQSPTHLIKTRGQQVTLRCSPISGHKSVSWYQQVLGQGPQFIFQYYEKEERGRGNFPDRFSARQFPNYSSELNVNALLLGDSALYLCASSLMDGNQPQHFGDGTRLSIL.

The rearrangement links TRBV5-1 to TRBJ2-2; no DNA is available, so the TRBD1 call from TCRdb remains unchecked. This CDR3 has 15 residues. Germline assignment: CDR1 SGHRS and CDR2 YFSETQ. CDR3 sequence: CASSLNVQATGELFF.

This chain joins TRBV5-1 and TRBJ2-5; lacking DNA, the TRBD2 call made by TCRdb goes unchecked. This CDR3 is 17 amino acids long. Germline V gene data show CDR1 as SGHRS and CDR2 as YFSETQ. The CDR3: CASSLAGLAGGQETQYF.

The V and J genes are TRBV4-1 and TRBJ1-5. The CDR3 contains 15 residues. Germline V gene data show CDR1 as MGHRA and CDR2 as YSYEKL. The CDR3 sequence is CASSQGPTGNQPQHF.

The chain joins TRBV7-9 to TRBJ2-3; as DNA is missing, the TRBD2 call by TCRdb cannot be tested. The CDR3 spans 16 residues. Germline CDR1 SEHNR, CDR2 FQNEAQ (reference sequence). This CDR3 is CASSLAGTSGTDTQYF.

The genes are TRBV5-1 and TRBJ2-6; TCRdb's D call of TRBD1 is untestable without DNA. The germline CDR1 and CDR2 sequences are SGHRS and YFSETQ. This CDR3 region has 16 residues. The chain's CDR3 is CASSKTESSGANVLTF.

The chain has TRBV6-1 and TRBJ1-2; without DNA, the TCRdb call of TRBD1 cannot be checked. CDR3 length: 17 amino acids. CDR1 and CDR2 (germline): MNHNS, SASEGT. The CDR3 sequence is CASSRSAGTALNYGYTF.

The chain couples TRBV21-1 to TRBJ2-7. TRBV21-1 is an annotated pseudogene. The CDR3 spans 12 residues. CDR3 in amino acids: CASSKEAYEQYF.

The V call is TRBV5-6, the J call TRBJ2-2; TCRdb outputs TRBD1, but without DNA this stays unchecked. This CDR3 is 15 amino acids long. The germline CDR1 and CDR2 sequences are SGHDT and YYEEEE. The CDR3 is CASSLVGAVAGELFF. Together with reference TRBV5-6 and TRBJ2-2, the CDR3 gives the full variable domain: DAGVTQSPTHLIKTRGQQVTLRCSPKSGHDTVSWYQQALGQGPQFIFQYYEEEERQRGNFPDRFSGHQFPNYSSELNVNALLLGDSALYLCASSLVGAVAGELFFGEGSRLTVL.

The chain employs TRBV19 and TRBJ2-7. Per germline, CDR1 LNHDA and CDR2 SQIVND (reference sequence). The CDR3 consists of 14 residues. CDR3 region: CASSPYGQAYEQYF.

This chain connects TRBV10-3 to TRBJ1-2; TCRdb returns TRBD1, unconfirmable since there is no DNA. Germline loops: CDR1 ENHRY, CDR2 SYGVKD. This CDR3 region has 14 residues. The CDR3 sequence: CAISAPPGAYGYTF.

The V and J genes are TRBV5-1 and TRBJ2-3; TCRdb's assignment of TRBD1 cannot be checked, as there is no DNA. CDR1 and CDR2 from the germline V gene are SGHRS and YFSETQ. This CDR3 is 15 amino acids long. The CDR3 protein is CASSPGQWGTDTQYF.

The chain recombines TRBV3-1 with TRBJ1-1; TCRdb gives TRBD1 as the D gene, but with no DNA this cannot be confirmed. The length of the CDR3 is 16 residues. Germline lookup yields CDR1 LGHDT and CDR2 YNNKEL (reference sequence). The CDR3 reads CASSQEKTAMRTEAFF.

This chain joins TRBV27 and TRBJ1-2; TCRdb reports TRBD1, a call that lacks DNA to check it against. CDR1 is MNHEY and CDR2 is SMNVEV in the germline V gene (reference sequence). The CDR3 contains 16 residues. Here the CDR3 reads CASRGTGARVNYGYTF.

The chain is built from TRBV18 and TRBJ1-1; checking the TCRdb D call of TRBD1 is not possible without DNA. Looked up from germline, CDR1 is KGHSH and CDR2 is LQKENI. This CDR3 is built from 14 residues. CDR3 in amino acids: CASSPGQGGTEAFF.

The rearrangement joins TRBV12-3 or TRBV12-4 to TRBJ2-1. The CDR3 totals 12 residues. CDR3 sequence reads: CASSLIGYEQFF.

This rearrangement joins TRBV4-1 to TRBJ2-7; TCRdb designates TRBD2, a call that cannot be tested without DNA. The CDR3 sequence is 14 residues long. Germline CDR1 is MGHRA and CDR2 is YSYEKL. This chain's CDR3 is CASSHVTSGRGQDF.

The rearrangement joins TRBV4-1 to TRBJ2-1; absent DNA, TCRdb's TRBD2 call cannot be checked. Per the germline V gene, CDR1 is MGHRA and CDR2 is YSYEKL. The CDR3 length is 13 residues. Here the CDR3 reads CASSQGRANEQFF.

This sequence joins TRBV10-3 and TRBJ1-2. The CDR3 extends over 11 amino acids. Germline CDR1 reads ENHRY; CDR2 reads SYGVKD. CDR3 loop: CAIRDGYGYTF.

The gene calls are TRBV6-4 and TRBJ1-3. Germline V lookup: CDR1 MRHNA, CDR2 SNTAGT. The CDR3 covers 12 residues. CDR3 loop: CASRKFGNTIYF.